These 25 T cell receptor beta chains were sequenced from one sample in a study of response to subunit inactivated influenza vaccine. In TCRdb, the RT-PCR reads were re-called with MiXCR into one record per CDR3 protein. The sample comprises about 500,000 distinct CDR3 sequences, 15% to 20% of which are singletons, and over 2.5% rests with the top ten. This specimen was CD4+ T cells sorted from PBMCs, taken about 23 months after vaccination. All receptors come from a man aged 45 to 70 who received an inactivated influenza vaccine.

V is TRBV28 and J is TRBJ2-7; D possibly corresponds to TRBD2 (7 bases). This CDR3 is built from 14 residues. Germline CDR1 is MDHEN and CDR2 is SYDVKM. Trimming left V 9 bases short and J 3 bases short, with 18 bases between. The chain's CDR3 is CASMRGGRSYEQYF. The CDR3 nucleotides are TGTGCCAGTATGAGGGGGGGCCGCAGCTACGAGCAGTACTTC.

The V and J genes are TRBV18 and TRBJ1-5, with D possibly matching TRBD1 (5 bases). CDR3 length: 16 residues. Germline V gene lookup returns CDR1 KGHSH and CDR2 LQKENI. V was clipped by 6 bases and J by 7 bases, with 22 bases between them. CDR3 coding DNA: TGTGCCAGCTCGGACGGACACGGGGCACTGGGGCAGCCCCAGCATTTT. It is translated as CASSDGHGALGQPQHF.

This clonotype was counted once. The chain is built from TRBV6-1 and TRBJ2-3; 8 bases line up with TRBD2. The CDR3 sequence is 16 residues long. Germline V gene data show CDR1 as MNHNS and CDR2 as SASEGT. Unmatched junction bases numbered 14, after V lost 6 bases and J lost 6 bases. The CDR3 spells CASRRGLAALGDTQYF. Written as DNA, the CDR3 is TGTGCCAGCAGGCGAGGACTAGCAGCCCTCGGGGATACGCAGTATTTT.

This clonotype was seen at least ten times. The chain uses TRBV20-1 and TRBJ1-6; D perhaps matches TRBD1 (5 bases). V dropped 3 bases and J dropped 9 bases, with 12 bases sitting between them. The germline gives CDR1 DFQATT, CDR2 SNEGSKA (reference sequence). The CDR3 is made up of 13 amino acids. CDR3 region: CSARIQGPSPLHF. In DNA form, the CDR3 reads TGCAGTGCTAGGATCCAGGGTCCTTCACCCCTCCACTTT.

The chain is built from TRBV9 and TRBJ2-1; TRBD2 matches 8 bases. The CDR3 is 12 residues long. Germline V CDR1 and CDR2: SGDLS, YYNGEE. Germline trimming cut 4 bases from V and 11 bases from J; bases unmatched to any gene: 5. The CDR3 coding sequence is TGTGCCAGCAGCCCGGGACTAGGGCAGCAGTTCTTC. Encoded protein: CASSPGLGQQFF.

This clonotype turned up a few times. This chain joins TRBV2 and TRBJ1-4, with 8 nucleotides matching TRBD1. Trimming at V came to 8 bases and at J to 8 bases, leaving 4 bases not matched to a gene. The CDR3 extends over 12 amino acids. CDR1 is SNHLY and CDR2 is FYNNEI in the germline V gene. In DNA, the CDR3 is TGTGCCAGCGGACAGGGACGGGAAAAACTGTTTTTT. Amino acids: CASGQGREKLFF.

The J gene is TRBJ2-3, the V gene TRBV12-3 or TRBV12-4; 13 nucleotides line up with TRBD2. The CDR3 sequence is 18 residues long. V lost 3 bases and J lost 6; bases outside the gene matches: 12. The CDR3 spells CASSFALGLAGVADTQYF. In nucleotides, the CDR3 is TGTGCCAGCAGTTTTGCGTTAGGACTAGCGGGAGTGGCCGATACGCAGTATTTT.

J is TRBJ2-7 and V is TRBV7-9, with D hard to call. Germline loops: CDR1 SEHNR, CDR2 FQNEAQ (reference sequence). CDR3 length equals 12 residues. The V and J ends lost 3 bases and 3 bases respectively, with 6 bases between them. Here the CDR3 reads CASSFTDYEQYF. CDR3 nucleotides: TGTGCCAGCAGCTTCACGGACTACGAGCAGTACTTC.

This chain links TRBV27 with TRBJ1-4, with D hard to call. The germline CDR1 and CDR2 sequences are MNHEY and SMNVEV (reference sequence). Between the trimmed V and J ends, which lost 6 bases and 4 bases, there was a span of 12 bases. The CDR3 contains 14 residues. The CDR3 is CASSIAGINEKLFF. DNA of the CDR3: TGTGCCAGCAGCATAGCCGGGATTAATGAAAAACTGTTTTTT.

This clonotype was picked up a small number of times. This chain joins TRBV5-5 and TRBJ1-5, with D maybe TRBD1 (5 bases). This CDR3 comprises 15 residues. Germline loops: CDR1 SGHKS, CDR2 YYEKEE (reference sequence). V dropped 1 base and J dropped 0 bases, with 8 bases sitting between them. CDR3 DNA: TGTGCCAGCAGCTTGTCAGGGTATAGCAATCAGCCCCAGCATTTT. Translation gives CASSLSGYSNQPQHF.

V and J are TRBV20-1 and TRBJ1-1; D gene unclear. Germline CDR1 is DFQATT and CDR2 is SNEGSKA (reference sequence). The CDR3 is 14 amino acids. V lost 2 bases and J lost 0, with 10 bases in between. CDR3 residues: CSARFGELNTEAFF. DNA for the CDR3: TGCAGTGCTAGATTTGGTGAATTGAACACTGAAGCTTTCTTT.

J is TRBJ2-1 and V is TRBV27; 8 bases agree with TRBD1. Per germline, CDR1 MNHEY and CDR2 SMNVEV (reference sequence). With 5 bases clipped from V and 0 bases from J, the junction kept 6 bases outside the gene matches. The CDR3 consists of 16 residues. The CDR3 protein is CASSPYRGSSYNEQFF. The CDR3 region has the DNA TGTGCCAGCAGTCCTTACAGGGGGAGCTCCTACAATGAGCAGTTCTTC.

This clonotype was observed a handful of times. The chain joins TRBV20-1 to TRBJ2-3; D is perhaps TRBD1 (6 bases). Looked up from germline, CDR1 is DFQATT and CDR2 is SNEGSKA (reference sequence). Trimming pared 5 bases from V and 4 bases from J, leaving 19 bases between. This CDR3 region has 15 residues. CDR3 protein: CSAGRPGTSSDTQYF. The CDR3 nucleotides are TGCAGTGCTGGCCGACCCGGGACATCATCAGATACGCAGTATTTT.

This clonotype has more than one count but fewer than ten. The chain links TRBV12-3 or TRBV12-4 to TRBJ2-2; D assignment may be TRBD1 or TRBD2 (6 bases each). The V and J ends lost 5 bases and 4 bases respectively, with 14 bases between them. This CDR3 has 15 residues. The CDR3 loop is CASSGGPTSTGELFF. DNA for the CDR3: TGTGCCAGCAGTGGGGGGCCAACCAGCACCGGGGAGCTGTTTTTT.

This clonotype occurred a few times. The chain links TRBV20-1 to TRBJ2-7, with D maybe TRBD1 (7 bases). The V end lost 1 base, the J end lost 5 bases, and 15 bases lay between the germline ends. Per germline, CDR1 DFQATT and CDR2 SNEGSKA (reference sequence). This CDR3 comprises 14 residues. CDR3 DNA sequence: TGCAGTGCTAGAGGCGGGACAGTATTAAACGAGCAGTACTTC. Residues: CSARGGTVLNEQYF.

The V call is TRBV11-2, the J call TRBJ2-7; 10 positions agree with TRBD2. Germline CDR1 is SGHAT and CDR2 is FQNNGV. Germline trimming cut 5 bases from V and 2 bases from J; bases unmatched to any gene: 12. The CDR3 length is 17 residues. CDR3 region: CASSTPGLAESAYEQYF. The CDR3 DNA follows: TGTGCCAGCAGCACACCCGGACTAGCGGAATCCGCCTACGAGCAGTACTTC.

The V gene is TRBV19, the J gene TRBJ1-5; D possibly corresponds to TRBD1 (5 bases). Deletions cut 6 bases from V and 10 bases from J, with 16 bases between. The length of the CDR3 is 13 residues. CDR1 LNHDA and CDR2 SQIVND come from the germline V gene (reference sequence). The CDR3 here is CASRGGLRVPQHF. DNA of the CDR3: TGTGCCAGTAGGGGGGGTCTTCGGGTCCCCCAGCATTTT.

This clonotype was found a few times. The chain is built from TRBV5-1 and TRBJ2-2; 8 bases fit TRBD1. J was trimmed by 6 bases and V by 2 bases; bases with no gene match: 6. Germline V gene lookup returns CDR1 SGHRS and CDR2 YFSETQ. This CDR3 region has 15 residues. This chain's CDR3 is CASSFVQGAAGELFF. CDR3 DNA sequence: TGCGCCAGCAGCTTTGTTCAGGGGGCCGCCGGGGAGCTGTTTTTT.

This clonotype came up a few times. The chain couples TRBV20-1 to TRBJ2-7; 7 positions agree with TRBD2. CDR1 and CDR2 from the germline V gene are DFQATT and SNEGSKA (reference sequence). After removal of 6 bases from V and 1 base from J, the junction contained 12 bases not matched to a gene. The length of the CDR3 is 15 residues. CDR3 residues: CSAPRGGSVSYEQYF. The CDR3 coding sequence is TGCAGTGCCCCCCGTGGCGGGAGTGTATCCTACGAGCAGTACTTC.

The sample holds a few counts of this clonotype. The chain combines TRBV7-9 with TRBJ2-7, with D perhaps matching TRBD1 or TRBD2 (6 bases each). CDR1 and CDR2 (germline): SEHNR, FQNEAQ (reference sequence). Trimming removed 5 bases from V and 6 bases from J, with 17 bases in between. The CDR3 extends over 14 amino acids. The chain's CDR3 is CASSKGEVMSEQYF. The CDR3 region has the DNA TGTGCCAGCAGCAAGGGGGAGGTAATGAGCGAGCAGTACTTC.

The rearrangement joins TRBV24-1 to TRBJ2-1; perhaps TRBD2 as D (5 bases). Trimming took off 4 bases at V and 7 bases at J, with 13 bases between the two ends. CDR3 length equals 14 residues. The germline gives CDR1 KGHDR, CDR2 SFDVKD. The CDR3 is CATSDPAGSNEQFF. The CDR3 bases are TGTGCCACCAGTGACCCTGCGGGTTCTAATGAGCAGTTCTTC.

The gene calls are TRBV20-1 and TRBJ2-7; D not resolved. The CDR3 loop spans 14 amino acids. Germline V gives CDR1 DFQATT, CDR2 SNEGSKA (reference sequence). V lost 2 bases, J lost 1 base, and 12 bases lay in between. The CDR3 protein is CSARPTDRSYEQYF. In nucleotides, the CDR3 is TGCAGTGCTAGACCGACGGATAGGTCCTACGAGCAGTACTTC.

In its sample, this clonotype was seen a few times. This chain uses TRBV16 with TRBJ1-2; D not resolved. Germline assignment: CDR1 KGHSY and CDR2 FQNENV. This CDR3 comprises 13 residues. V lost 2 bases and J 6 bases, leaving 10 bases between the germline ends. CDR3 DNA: TGTGCCAGCAGCCAACGGTTTGGGGATGGCTACACCTTC. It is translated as CASSQRFGDGYTF.

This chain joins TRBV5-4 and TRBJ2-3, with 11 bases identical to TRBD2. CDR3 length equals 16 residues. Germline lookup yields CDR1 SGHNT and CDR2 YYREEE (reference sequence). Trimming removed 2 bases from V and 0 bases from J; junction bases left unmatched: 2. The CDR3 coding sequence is TGTGCCAGCAGCTTACTAGCGGGGGCGAGCACAGATACGCAGTATTTT. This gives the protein CASSLLAGASTDTQYF.

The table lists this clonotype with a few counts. The CDR3 sequence is CATSRAGAVTGELFF. The CDR3, as DNA: TGTGCCACCTCAAGGGCGGGAGCGGTCACCGGGGAGCTGTTTTTT. The chain joins TRBV3-1 to TRBJ2-2; 7 bases map to TRBD2. The CDR3 runs to 15 residues. From germline, CDR1 is LGHDT and CDR2 YNNKEL (reference sequence). J gave up 4 bases and V 10 bases, and 12 bases lay outside the gene matches. Filled out from reference TRBV3-1 and TRBJ2-2, the complete variable domain reads DTAVSQTPKYLVTQMGNDKSIKCEQNLGHDTMYWYKQDSKKFLKIMFSYNNKELIINETVPNRFSPKSPDKAHLNLHINSLELGDSAVYFCATSRAGAVTGELFFGEGSRLTVL.